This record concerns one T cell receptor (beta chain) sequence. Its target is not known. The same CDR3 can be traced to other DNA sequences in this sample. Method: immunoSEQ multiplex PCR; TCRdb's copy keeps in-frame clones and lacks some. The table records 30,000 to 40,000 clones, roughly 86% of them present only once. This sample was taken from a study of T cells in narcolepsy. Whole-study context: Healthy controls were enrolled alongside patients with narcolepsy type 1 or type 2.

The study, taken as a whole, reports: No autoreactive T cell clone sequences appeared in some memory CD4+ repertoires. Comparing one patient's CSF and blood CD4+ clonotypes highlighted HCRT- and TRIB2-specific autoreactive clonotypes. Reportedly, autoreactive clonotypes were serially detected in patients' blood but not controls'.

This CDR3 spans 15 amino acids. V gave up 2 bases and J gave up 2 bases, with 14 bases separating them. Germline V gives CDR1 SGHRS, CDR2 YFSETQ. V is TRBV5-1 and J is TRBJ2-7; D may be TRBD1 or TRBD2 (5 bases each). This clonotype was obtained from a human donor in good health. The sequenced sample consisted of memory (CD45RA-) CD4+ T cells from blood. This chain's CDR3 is CASSLTGTGPYEQYF. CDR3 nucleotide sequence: TGCGCCAGCAGCTTAACCGGGACGGGACCCTACGAGCAGTACTTC.